The 21 T cell receptor beta chains given below trace back to one sample, sequenced in a study of T cell responses to AZD1222 COVID-19 vaccine. Measured with immunoSEQ multiplex PCR; TCRdb has only the in-frame clones, and not every one. The sample has approximately 99,000 clones, roughly nine tenths seen once. The sample here was peripheral blood, taken 28 days after the second AZD1222 dose. Source of these receptors: an adult who received the AZD1222 COVID-19 vaccine.

The gene calls are TRBV6-2 or TRBV6-3 and TRBJ1-1, with 8 bases fitting TRBD1. Per the germline V gene, CDR1 is MNHEY and CDR2 is SVGEGT. The CDR3 is made up of 16 amino acids. The V gene end was trimmed by 4 bases and the J gene end by 4 bases; junction bases not matched to a gene: 11. For the CDR3, the DNA is TGTGCCAGCAGTTTCAGCAGGGGGCGCGGATCCACTGAAGCTTTCTTT. It specifies CASSFSRGRGSTEAFF.

The chain has TRBV3-1 (or the pseudogene TRBV3-2) and TRBJ2-7, with a weak D call TRBD2 (5 bases). Germline CDR1 and CDR2: LGHDT and YNNKEL (reference sequence). V dropped 0 bases and J dropped 0 bases, with 12 bases sitting between them. This CDR3 has 16 residues. The CDR3 is CASSQDRAASSYEQYF. CDR3 coding DNA: TGTGCCAGCAGCCAAGATCGAGCGGCCAGCTCCTACGAGCAGTACTTC.

This clone was seen a single time. V and J are TRBV9 and TRBJ2-1; either TRBD1 or TRBD2 may supply D (5 bases each). The CDR3 runs 15 residues. CDR1 and CDR2 from the germline V gene are SGDLS and YYNGEE. With 3 bases removed from V and 4 bases from J, the gap between germline ends came to 14 bases. Written as DNA, the CDR3 is TGTGCCAGCAGCGCCTCGGGACGCCAGTACAATGAGCAGTTCTTC. Residues: CASSASGRQYNEQFF.

This clone was found many times. The V gene is TRBV5-6, the J gene TRBJ2-5, with D unclear. Trimming stripped 0 bases from V and 4 bases from J, with 7 bases between. The CDR3 extends over 13 amino acids. Germline CDR1 and CDR2: SGHDT and YYEEEE. CDR3 nucleotides: TGTGCCAGCAGCTTGGCACATGGAGAGACCCAGTACTTC. Protein sequence: CASSLAHGETQYF.

V usage is TRBV7-7 and J usage is TRBJ2-7; 7 positions match TRBD2. The V gene's germline CDR1 is SSHAT and CDR2 FNYEAQ (reference sequence). This CDR3 contains 15 residues. The trim removed 5 bases at V and 6 bases at J, leaving 13 bases unmatched. The CDR3 sequence: CASSALGTGGGEQYF. The CDR3 bases are TGTGCCAGCAGCGCCCTCGGGACTGGGGGGGGCGAGCAGTACTTC.

This chain links TRBV30 with TRBJ2-7; TRBD1 is a possible D gene (6 bases). V shed 0 bases and J shed 0 bases, with 12 bases lying between them. The germline gives CDR1 GTSNPN, CDR2 SVGIG (reference sequence). This CDR3 comprises 15 residues. The DNA for the CDR3 is TGTGCCTGGAGTGTTGTCCCGGACAGCTCCTACGAGCAGTACTTC. As protein: CAWSVVPDSSYEQYF.

The genes are TRBV10-3 and TRBJ1-6, with D maybe TRBD1 (6 bases). Germline CDR1 ENHRY, CDR2 SYGVKD. V lost 4 bases to trimming and J lost 7 bases, with 11 bases between them. There are 14 residues in the CDR3. In nucleotides, the CDR3 is TGTGCCATCAGTGTCAGGGGTGAGAATTCACCCCTCCACTTT. Its translation: CAISVRGENSPLHF.

The chain combines TRBV29-1 with TRBJ2-7; 10 positions match TRBD1. The germline V gene has CDR1 SQVTM and CDR2 ANQGSEA. The length of the CDR3 is 12 residues. V shed 7 bases and J 6 bases; nucleotides not matched to a gene: 6. The CDR3 sequence: CSAWDRGGEQYF. The DNA for the CDR3 is TGCAGCGCCTGGGACAGGGGTGGCGAGCAGTACTTC.

This clone appeared once. The chain couples TRBV28 to TRBJ1-4; D is possibly TRBD1 (5 bases). The CDR3 is 15 amino acids. Germline assignment: CDR1 MDHEN and CDR2 SYDVKM. The germline V and J ends were trimmed by 5 bases and 0 bases, with 10 bases remaining between them. CDR3 sequence (DNA): TGTGCCAGCAGTCCCCCGGGGGCAACTAATGAAAAACTGTTTTTT. This encodes CASSPPGATNEKLFF.

This clone has a single count. The chain combines TRBV7-2 with TRBJ1-2, with D perhaps TRBD1 (6 bases). CDR3 length: 14 residues. Germline V gives CDR1 SGHTA, CDR2 FQGNSA. V lost 5 bases, J lost 4 bases, and 14 bases lay in between. Written as DNA, the CDR3 is TGTGCCAGCAGCCTGGGGGCAGGGCTCTATGGCTACACCTTC. This codes for CASSLGAGLYGYTF.

This clone was picked up one time. The chain links TRBV10-2 to TRBJ2-4; 14 bases fit TRBD2. This CDR3 contains 19 residues. V gave up 2 bases and J gave up 1 base; unmatched junction bases: 7. CDR1 and CDR2 (germline): WSHSY, SAAADI. The CDR3 here is CASSEGGLAGVVAKNIQYF. The CDR3 DNA reads TGCGCCAGCAGTGAGGGGGGACTAGCGGGAGTGGTGGCCAAAAACATTCAGTACTTC.

This chain connects TRBV9 to TRBJ1-2; TRBD1 might be the D (6 bases). The germline CDR1 and CDR2 sequences are SGDLS and YYNGEE. V was clipped by 4 bases and J by 7 bases, with 20 bases between them. The CDR3 loop spans 15 amino acids. CDR3 amino acids: CASSFAGTRGGGYTF. The CDR3 nucleotides are TGTGCCAGCAGCTTCGCCGGGACACGGGGCGGTGGCTACACCTTC.

The V gene is TRBV5-5, the J gene TRBJ1-5; D unclear. This CDR3 region has 13 residues. The V and J ends lost 2 bases and 4 bases respectively, with 7 bases between them. Looked up from germline, CDR1 is SGHKS and CDR2 is YYEKEE (reference sequence). For the CDR3, the DNA is TGTGCCAGCAGCTTTTCGGGTAATCAGCCCCAGCATTTT. Its protein is CASSFSGNQPQHF.

This clone was observed a single time. This chain links TRBV5-4 with TRBJ2-7, with TRBD2 identical over 10 bases. The germline V gene encodes CDR1 SGHNT and CDR2 YYREEE (reference sequence). The junction had 6 bases not matched to a gene; V was cut back by 0 bases and J by 3 bases. The CDR3 spans 16 residues. Here the CDR3 reads CASSLESGRAVYEQYF. CDR3 in DNA: TGTGCCAGCAGCTTGGAGAGCGGGAGGGCCGTCTACGAGCAGTACTTC.

The chain uses TRBV10-3 and TRBJ1-1; 10 bases are shared with TRBD1. V shed 0 bases, J shed 5 bases, and the junction held 9 bases outside the gene matches. In germline, CDR1 is ENHRY, CDR2 SYGVKD. This CDR3 spans 17 amino acids. In nucleotides, the CDR3 is TGTGCCATCAGTGAGTCCCAAGGACAGGGGGGACGGACTGAAGCTTTCTTT. Translated: CAISESQGQGGRTEAFF.

The chain uses TRBV4-1 and TRBJ2-5, with 12 bases matching TRBD2. Unmatched junction bases numbered 13, after V lost 4 bases and J lost 4 bases. There are 18 residues in the CDR3. CDR1 MGHRA and CDR2 YSYEKL come from the germline V gene. The CDR3 is CASSLLGLAGGGGETQYF. The CDR3 DNA sequence: TGCGCCAGCAGCCTTTTGGGGCTAGCGGGGGGGGGAGGAGAGACCCAGTACTTC.

The V gene is TRBV28, the J gene TRBJ2-7; 7 nucleotides agree with TRBD2. CDR3 length: 15 amino acids. The J segment lost 0 bases and the V segment lost 10 bases, leaving 12 bases of the junction unmatched. Germline CDR1 is MDHEN and CDR2 is SYDVKM. CDR3 sequence: CATTILAEGSYEQYF. The DNA of the CDR3 is TGTGCCACCACGATTCTAGCGGAGGGCTCCTACGAGCAGTACTTC.

The chain employs TRBV18 and TRBJ2-3, with D perhaps matching TRBD2 (6 bases). Germline V CDR1 and CDR2: KGHSH, LQKENI. CDR3 length equals 16 residues. The ends were cut back, 5 bases at V and 3 bases at J, with 18 bases in the middle. In nucleotides, the CDR3 is TGTGCCAGCTCAGGCGGGATTCTGGTGGGAACAGATACGCAGTATTTT. Its translation: CASSGGILVGTDTQYF.

The chain carries TRBV11-2 and TRBJ2-1; no firm D call. V was pared by 1 base and J by 12 bases, with 10 bases between. The CDR3 length is 12 residues. The germline gives CDR1 SGHAT, CDR2 FQNNGV. The CDR3 protein is CASSLGQHGQFF. The CDR3 DNA sequence: TGTGCCAGCAGCTTAGGACAACACGGGCAGTTCTTC. The full variable domain, its missing parts supplied by reference TRBV11-2 and TRBJ2-1, is EAGVAQSPRYKIIEKRQSVAFWCNPISGHATLYWYQQILGQGPKLLIQFQNNGVVDDSQLPKDRFSAERLKGVDSTLKIQPAKLEDSAVYLCASSLGQHGQFFGPGTRLTVL.

In DNA form, the CDR3 reads TGTGCCAGCAGTTACTCTAGTCAGGGGGCCAGGAATGAGCAGTTCTTC. Amino acid sequence: CASSYSSQGARNEQFF. The rearrangement links TRBV6-5 to TRBJ2-1, with 8 bases identical to TRBD1. The CDR3 has 16 amino acids. J gave up 7 bases and V 0 bases, and 8 bases lay outside the gene matches. CDR1 and CDR2 from the germline V gene are MNHEY and SVGAGI.

V gene TRBV10-3 combines with J gene TRBJ1-5; 8 bases line up with TRBD1. Germline lookup yields CDR1 ENHRY and CDR2 SYGVKD. The CDR3 runs to 15 residues. V was clipped by 4 bases and J by 7 bases; unmatched bases: 9. The CDR3 loop reads CAISGHSGDRQPQHF. Written as DNA, the CDR3 is TGTGCCATCAGTGGGCACAGTGGGGACAGGCAGCCCCAGCATTTT.